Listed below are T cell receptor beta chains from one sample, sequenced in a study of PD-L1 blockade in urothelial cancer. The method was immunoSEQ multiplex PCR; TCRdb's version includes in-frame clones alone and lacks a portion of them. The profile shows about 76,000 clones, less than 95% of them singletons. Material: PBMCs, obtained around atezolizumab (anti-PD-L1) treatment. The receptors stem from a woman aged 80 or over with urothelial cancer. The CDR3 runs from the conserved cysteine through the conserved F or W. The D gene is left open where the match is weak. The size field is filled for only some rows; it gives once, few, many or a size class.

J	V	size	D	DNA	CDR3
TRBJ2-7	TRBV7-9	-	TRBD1	TGTGCCAGCAGCCCCCCCCGGACAGGGGCCGAGCAGTACTTC	CASSPPRTGAEQYF
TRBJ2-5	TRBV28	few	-	TGTGCCAGCAGTTATCGAAAGGGCGGGGAGACCCAGTACTTC	CASSYRKGGETQYF
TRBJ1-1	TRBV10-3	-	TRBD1	TGTGCCATCAGTGAGGGGACAGGGAAGAGAATGAACACTGAAGCTTTCTTT	CAISEGTGKRMNTEAFF
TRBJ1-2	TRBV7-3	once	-	TGTGCCAGCAGCGCGCAGGGGAACTATGGCTACACCTTC	CASSAQGNYGYTF
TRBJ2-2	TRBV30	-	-	TGTGCCTGGCCGCGGCCGAACACCGGGGAGCTGTTTTTT	CAWPRPNTGELFF
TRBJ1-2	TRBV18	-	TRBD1	TGTGCCAGCTCACCGACCGGGACAGCCAACTATGGCTACACCTTC	CASSPTGTANYGYTF
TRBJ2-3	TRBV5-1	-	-	TGCGCCAGCAGCTTGGAAGCGGTCACAGATACGCAGTATTTT	CASSLEAVTDTQYF
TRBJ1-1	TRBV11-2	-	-	TGTGCCAGCAGCTTAGCACAGCTGAACACTGAAGCTTTCTTT	CASSLAQLNTEAFF
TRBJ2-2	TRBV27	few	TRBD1	TGTGCCAGCAGTTTCGGGACAGATAACACCGGGGAGCTGTTTTTT	CASSFGTDNTGELFF
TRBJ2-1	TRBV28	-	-	TGTGCCAGCAGTTTAAAGCGCGATGAGCAGTTCTTC	CASSLKRDEQFF
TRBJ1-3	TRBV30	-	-	TGTGCCTGGAGTGGTCAACTACTCACTGGAAACACCATATATTTT	CAWSGQLLTGNTIYF
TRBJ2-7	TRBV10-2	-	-	TGCGCCAGCAGTGACAGGGTTATCGAGCAGTACTTC	CASSDRVIEQYF
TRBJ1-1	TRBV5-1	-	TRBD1	TGCGCCAGCAGCCCGCAGGGGGCAGGAGGCACTGAAGCTTTCTTT	CASSPQGAGGTEAFF
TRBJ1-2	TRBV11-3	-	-	TGTGCCAGCAGCTCCCCAGGGGTTCGAGGCTACACCTTC	CASSSPGVRGYTF
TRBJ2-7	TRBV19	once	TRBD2	TGTGCCAGTAGTTCCACTAGCGGAATTTCCTACGAGCAGTACTTC	CASSSTSGISYEQYF
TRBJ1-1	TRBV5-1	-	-	TGCGCCAGCAGCTTGGAGGGGCATCAGGGGTTGGCTTTCTTT	CASSLEGHQGLAFF
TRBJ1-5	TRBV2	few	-	TGTGCCAGCACGACAGGACTAGATCAGCCCCAGCATTTT	CASTTGLDQPQHF
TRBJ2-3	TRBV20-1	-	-	TGCAGTGCCCTAGCGCCAGATACGCAGTATTTT	CSALAPDTQYF
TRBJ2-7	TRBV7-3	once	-	TGTGCCAGCAGCTTAAGGGGAGCGTTCCCCTACGAGCAGTACTTC	CASSLRGAFPYEQYF
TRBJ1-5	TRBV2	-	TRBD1	TGTGCCACCAGTGATACAGGGGGTCTGAGGAATCAGCCCCAGCATTTT	CATSDTGGLRNQPQHF
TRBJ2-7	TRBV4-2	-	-	TGTGCCAGCAGCCAAGATGCGCAGGGCTACGAGCAGTACTTC	CASSQDAQGYEQYF
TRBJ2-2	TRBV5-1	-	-	TGCGCCAGCAGCGCTAGGGGACACAACACCGGGGAGCTGTTTTTT	CASSARGHNTGELFF